This is a list of T cell receptor beta chains from one sample in a study of T-cell reconstitution after alpha-beta-depleted transplantation in children. TCRdb reprocessed the PCR reads with MiXCR, giving one entry per CDR3 protein. The table records approximately 390,000 distinct CDR3 sequences, around 9.9% of them present only once. The source was PBMCs from the stem cell graft donor, collected from the stem cell graft. The source of these receptors is a human donor who donated a stem cell graft to a child with acute myeloid leukemia. Both conserved end residues are part of each CDR3. A D gene is named only where the DNA matches it firmly. For some rows the clone size is stated as once, few or many, or as a class when expanded; others skip it.

J,V,size,D,DNA,CDR3
TRBJ1-2,TRBV7-8,many,NA,TGTGCCAGCAGCTTAGAAGTGTGGGATGGCTACACCTTC,CASSLEVWDGYTF
TRBJ2-3,TRBV29-1,few,TRBD2,TGCAGCGCCCCCCTAAGCGGGAGGACAGATACGCAGTATTTT,CSAPLSGRTDTQYF
TRBJ1-5,TRBV6-1,few,NA,TGTGCCAGCAAGGTAAACCGGGACACGCATCAGCCCCAGCATTTT,CASKVNRDTHQPQHF
TRBJ2-4,TRBV4-3,NA,NA,TGCGCCAGCAGCCAAGATGGCCGGGGGAGCGGAAACATTCAGTACTTC,CASSQDGRGSGNIQYF
TRBJ2-3,TRBV13,NA,NA,TGTGCCAGCAGCCAAGTGAGGGGAGGAGAAGATACGCAGTATTTT,CASSQVRGGEDTQYF
TRBJ2-1,TRBV5-1,NA,NA,TGCGCCAGCAGCTTGGCCAGGGAGAGGGATGAGCAGTTCTTC,CASSLARERDEQFF
TRBJ1-1,TRBV15,NA,TRBD1,TGTGCCACCAGCGCCCGACAGGGTAGGAACACTGAAGCTTTCTTT,CATSARQGRNTEAFF
TRBJ1-5,TRBV5-1,NA,NA,TGCGCCAGCAGTCGGGCCCCGGGCAATCAGCCCCAGCATTTT,CASSRAPGNQPQHF
TRBJ2-1,TRBV15,few,NA,TGTGCCACCAGCAGAGCGGGTTCCTGGGGTGAGCAGTTCTTC,CATSRAGSWGEQFF
TRBJ2-4,TRBV10-2,many,NA,TGCGCCAGCACTAACAGTGTCGCCAAAAACATTCAGTACTTC,CASTNSVAKNIQYF
TRBJ2-1,TRBV3-1,few,NA,TGTGCCAGCAGCCAAACGCCATCGGACAATGAGCAGTTCTTC,CASSQTPSDNEQFF
TRBJ2-7,TRBV6-1,few,TRBD1,TGTGCCAGCGTCGACAGGGCTACCTACGAGCAGTACTTC,CASVDRATYEQYF
TRBJ2-3,TRBV4-1,few,NA,TGCGCCAGCAGCCAAGTGGGCGTTAGCACAGATACGCAGTATTTT,CASSQVGVSTDTQYF
TRBJ1-5,TRBV5-6,few,NA,TGTGCCAGCAGCGCGGGACGGAATCAGCCCCAGCATTTT,CASSAGRNQPQHF
TRBJ2-5,TRBV12-3/TRBV12-4,NA,TRBD2,TGTGCCAGCAGTTTGTTTAGCGGGGGAGAGACCCAGTACTTC,CASSLFSGGETQYF
TRBJ2-1,TRBV4-1,many,NA,TGCGCCAGCAGCCAAGATGGGGACTCCTACAATGAGCAGTTCTTC,CASSQDGDSYNEQFF
TRBJ2-1,TRBV7-9,many,TRBD2,TGTGCCAGCAGCCCCGGGACTAGCGGGAACAATGAGCAGTTCTTC,CASSPGTSGNNEQFF
TRBJ2-2,TRBV10-1,few,NA,TGCGCCAGTATGTCGAACACCGGGGAGCTGTTTTTT,CASMSNTGELFF
TRBJ2-3,TRBV15,few,NA,TGTGCCACCAGCAGAGAGGGTTTAGGGCTCACAGATACGCAGTATTTT,CATSREGLGLTDTQYF
TRBJ2-3,TRBV18,few,TRBD1,TGTGCCAGCTCACCATACGAACAGGGGCTCGAAACAGATACGCAGTATTTT,CASSPYEQGLETDTQYF
TRBJ1-2,TRBV6-5,few,TRBD1,TGTGCCAGCAGTTACTCTTGGCAGGGGGACCACTATGGCTACACCTTC,CASSYSWQGDHYGYTF
TRBJ1-3,TRBV9,few,TRBD1,TGTGCCAGCAGCGCCCAGGGGGCTGGAAACACCATATATTTT,CASSAQGAGNTIYF
TRBJ2-2,TRBV10-1,NA,NA,TGCGCCAGCAGTGCCACGGAGACCGCGGAGCTGTTTTTT,CASSATETAELFF
TRBJ2-2,TRBV4-2,few,TRBD1,TGTGCCAGCAGCCCCCGTGGTGGGACAGGGAACACCGGGGAGCTGTTTTTT,CASSPRGGTGNTGELFF
TRBJ2-3,TRBV29-1,many,TRBD2,TGCAGCGTTGGGGCGGGGGAGAGCACAGATACGCAGTATTTT,CSVGAGESTDTQYF
TRBJ1-2,TRBV14,few,NA,TGTGCCAGCAGCCAAGGACTATTGATAGGCTACACCTTC,CASSQGLLIGYTF
TRBJ2-1,TRBV10-3,few,TRBD1,TGTGCCATCAGTGAAGGGCAGGGGGCTAATAATGAGCAGTTCTTC,CAISEGQGANNEQFF
TRBJ2-1,TRBV5-1,few,TRBD2,TGCGCCAGCAGCAAGACGACTAGCGGGAGAGGGTACAATGAGCAGTTCTTC,CASSKTTSGRGYNEQFF
TRBJ1-1,TRBV18,few,TRBD1,TGTGCCAGCTCACCGTCAGGGGGACGGACTGAAGCTTTCTTT,CASSPSGGRTEAFF
TRBJ1-5,TRBV12-3/TRBV12-4,NA,NA,TGTGCCAGCTCCGGGGCAGGAGGGCAGCCCCAGCATTTT,CASSGAGGQPQHF
TRBJ2-3,TRBV5-6,NA,TRBD1,TGTGCCAGCAGCTTGTACAGGGGGGCAGATACGCAGTATTTT,CASSLYRGADTQYF
TRBJ2-3,TRBV29-1,few,TRBD2,TGCAGCGTCCTGGGACTAGCGGGATCTAGGACAGATACGCAGTATTTT,CSVLGLAGSRTDTQYF
TRBJ2-7,TRBV15,NA,TRBD1,TGTGCCACCAGCAGAGTAGGGACAGGGGCCTACGAGCAGTACTTC,CATSRVGTGAYEQYF
TRBJ2-7,TRBV7-8,many,TRBD2,TGTGCCAGCAGCTCGATGACTAGCGCAGAGCAGTACTTC,CASSSMTSAEQYF
TRBJ2-1,TRBV5-1,few,NA,TGCGCCAGCAGCCGCAGCGGAAACGGGTACAATGAGCAGTTCTTC,CASSRSGNGYNEQFF
TRBJ2-3,TRBV6-1,few,TRBD2,TGTGCCAGCAGTGGCCTAGCGGGGGAGAGAACAGATACGCAGTATTTT,CASSGLAGERTDTQYF
TRBJ2-1,TRBV6-2/TRBV6-3,NA,TRBD2,TGTGCCATCAGACTAGCGGGAATCAATGAGCAGTTCTTC,CAIRLAGINEQFF
TRBJ2-7,TRBV7-3,few,TRBD2,TGTGCCAGCAGCTTATCTAGCGGGAGTGCCTACGAGCAGTACTTC,CASSLSSGSAYEQYF
TRBJ2-2,TRBV29-1,many,NA,TGCAGCGCTGAGGACCGATCGAACACCGGGGAGCTGTTTTTT,CSAEDRSNTGELFF
TRBJ2-7,TRBV4-1,NA,NA,TGCGCCAGCAGCCAAGATGGCAGGTTCTACGAGCAGTACTTC,CASSQDGRFYEQYF
TRBJ2-7,TRBV20-1,NA,NA,TGCAGTGCCCCGCGACAGGTACCCTACGAGCAGTACTTC,CSAPRQVPYEQYF
TRBJ2-3,TRBV29-1,few,NA,TGCAGCGTTGAGGGGGGCGCGGGCACAGATACGCAGTATTTT,CSVEGGAGTDTQYF
TRBJ1-2,TRBV20-1,many,TRBD1,TGCAGTGCTGGTCGACCCGGGACAGGGGCCGGCTACACCTTC,CSAGRPGTGAGYTF
TRBJ1-6,TRBV11-2,few,NA,TGTGCCAGCCGTCCCCCAGGGGCCAGCTCACCCCTCCACTTT,CASRPPGASSPLHF
TRBJ2-1,TRBV6-1,NA,TRBD2,TGTGCCAGCAGGGGACTAGCGGGAGTAGTAGGATCCTACAATGAGCAGTTCTTC,CASRGLAGVVGSYNEQFF
TRBJ2-3,TRBV5-4,many,NA,TGTGCCAGCAGCCCCAACCGCGGGGTGGGAGATACGCAGTATTTT,CASSPNRGVGDTQYF
TRBJ2-5,TRBV6-2/TRBV6-3,NA,NA,TGTGCCAGCAGACCGGCCAGGGACAACCAAGAGACCCAGTACTTC,CASRPARDNQETQYF
TRBJ1-4,TRBV20-1,many,NA,TGCAGTGCGCGCCGGAGTGAAAAACTGTTTTTT,CSARRSEKLFF
TRBJ2-2,TRBV24-1,few,NA,TGTGCCACCAGGAACGACCGGGGTTGGGGGGAGCTGTTTTTT,CATRNDRGWGELFF
TRBJ2-3,TRBV6-2/TRBV6-3,NA,NA,TGTGCCAGCAGTTACTCTAGTGGCATCACAGATACGCAGTATTTT,CASSYSSGITDTQYF
TRBJ1-2,TRBV28,NA,NA,TGTGCCAGCAGTCCCCTAGGACGGAGCTATGGCTACACCTTC,CASSPLGRSYGYTF
TRBJ1-5,TRBV12-3/TRBV12-4,many,NA,TGTGCCAGCAAAAGGGCAGGGTATAGCAATCAGCCCCAGCATTTT,CASKRAGYSNQPQHF
TRBJ2-3,TRBV29-1,few,NA,TGCAGCGTTGAATTCTTTGCGGGTACGCAGTATTTT,CSVEFFAGTQYF
TRBJ2-3,TRBV10-3,NA,TRBD1,TGTGCCATCAGGGCCGGGACAGTAGAAACATCACAGGATACGCAGTATTTT,CAIRAGTVETSQDTQYF
TRBJ2-5,TRBV3-1,NA,NA,TGTGCCAGCAGCCTGGGGCAGGGCAGCTTGTACCAAGAGACCCAGTACTTC,CASSLGQGSLYQETQYF
TRBJ1-2,TRBV29-1,NA,TRBD1,TGCAGCGTTGGAAGTCTCGACAGGGAAAACACCTTC,CSVGSLDRENTF
TRBJ1-2,TRBV28,NA,NA,TGTGCCAGCAGTTTAGGGACGACAACCTTCTACACCTTC,CASSLGTTTFYTF